This TCR beta chain appears in the sequencing data of a study of T cell responses to AZD1222 COVID-19 vaccine. Study-wide points: The number of AZD1222 recipients seropositive at baseline was only five or six. The breadth and depth of Spike-specific TCRs increased once two AZD1222 doses had been given.

Germline-derived CDR1 and CDR2 are SGHVS and FQNEAQ. V dropped 5 bases and J dropped 7; count of bases not matched to a gene: 25. CDR3 length equals 22 residues. Assay: immunoSEQ multiplex PCR; the TCRdb copy retains only in-frame clones and omits some. The sample carries roughly 150,000 clones, 90% to 95% recorded once. Points on this clone: What it binds is unknown.

The source of this sequence is an adult who received the AZD1222 COVID-19 vaccine. This chain joins TRBV7-8 and TRBJ2-5, with 16 nucleotides matching TRBD2. The starting material was peripheral blood, obtained 28 days after the second AZD1222 dose. The DNA for the CDR3 is TGTGCCAGCAGCCCAAACCGGTTGGAGACCGGGACTAGCGGGAGGGCCTGGAGGACCCAGTACTTC. Its protein is CASSPNRLETGTSGRAWRTQYF.